This TCR beta chain emerged from a study of HIV-infected patients and healthy controls. Study results and limitations: HIV+ repertoires were severely depleted of MAIT alpha-chain CDR3s, unlike healthy controls.

This clonotype was seen repeatedly, ten times or more. As yet, its antigen is unknown. cDNA was made from about 510 ng RNA using alpha and beta constant primers. Separate chain-specific third strand synthesis with multiplexing indices produced the alpha and beta libraries. In TCRdb, the 5' RACE reads were re-called with MiXCR into one record per CDR3 protein. This sample has 18,000 or so distinct CDR3 sequences, with roughly 9.1% found just once. This CDR3 region has 15 residues. Germline V gene data show CDR1 as SNHLY and CDR2 as FYNNEI. The V gene lost 7 bases and the J gene lost 4 bases, with 17 bases spanning the gap. Whole blood was used without fractionation, so all unsorted peripheral T cells were included.

V gene TRBV2 combines with J gene TRBJ2-1; D is tentatively TRBD1 or TRBD2 (5 bases each). The receptor was derived from an adult in good health. Sequenced material: blood. The CDR3 coding sequence is TGTGCCAGCAATCCGGGGCAGGGCCCTTACAATGAGCAGTTCTTC. This gives the protein CASNPGQGPYNEQFF.